The 31 T cell receptor beta chains below come from one sample, sequenced in a study of post-analysis software for immune sequencing data. The study's findings and limits: TRBV5-6, TRBV5-1 and TRBV20-1 belonged to a set of about five TRBV segments that were more frequent in patients than controls.

The antigens of these receptors remain unknown. The library was made from cDNA and included unique molecular identifiers. TCRdb processed the PCR reads anew with MiXCR; each CDR3 protein has one entry. Here the sample spans fewer than 700,000 distinct CDR3 sequences, 40% to 50% being singletons. The sequenced sample consisted of blood. The origin of the receptors is a girl between 5 and 17 years old with multiple sclerosis.

This clonotype was seen a handful of times. The genes are TRBV4-2 and TRBJ2-7, with TRBD1 matching 12 bases. The junction had 9 bases not matched to a gene; V was cut back by 3 bases and J by 0 bases. The CDR3 sequence is 18 residues long. In germline, CDR1 is LGHNA, CDR2 YNFKEQ. CDR3 protein: CASSHGTGGPTLSYEQYF. The CDR3 DNA follows: TGTGCCAGCAGCCACGGGACAGGGGGCCCCACCCTCTCCTACGAGCAGTACTTC.

In its sample, this clonotype was seen a few times. The J gene is TRBJ2-3, the V gene TRBV5-1, with 13 bases identical to TRBD2. Per the germline V gene, CDR1 is SGHRS and CDR2 is YFSETQ. This CDR3 spans 19 amino acids. The J segment lost 0 bases and the V segment lost 4 bases, leaving 11 bases of the junction unmatched. CDR3 DNA: TGCGCCAGCAGCCCCGGACTAGCGGGAGAAATGAGGAGCACAGATACGCAGTATTTT. Its translation: CASSPGLAGEMRSTDTQYF.

V gene TRBV10-3 combines with J gene TRBJ1-5; D gene unclear. This CDR3 is 15 amino acids long. V was cut by 0 bases and J by 3 bases, with 9 bases left in between. The germline V gene encodes CDR1 ENHRY and CDR2 SYGVKD. In DNA, the CDR3 is TGTGCCATCAGTGAGTCTAGGTCCGTCAATCAGCCCCAGCATTTT. It is translated as CAISESRSVNQPQHF.

The chain links TRBV7-2 to TRBJ2-3; D might be TRBD1 (6 bases). CDR1 is SGHTA and CDR2 is FQGNSA in the germline V gene. CDR3 length: 19 amino acids. Trimming shortened V by 5 bases and J by 2 bases, and 26 bases separated the two germline ends. The CDR3 loop is CASSPRTASLFFTTDTQYF. In DNA form, the CDR3 reads TGTGCCAGCAGCCCTCGGACAGCAAGCCTTTTTTTTACCACAGATACGCAGTATTTT.

The chain has TRBV20-1 and TRBJ2-7; no clear D gene. The V gene's germline CDR1 is DFQATT and CDR2 SNEGSKA (reference sequence). V was shortened by 6 bases and J by 2 bases, with 11 bases between the two germline ends. The CDR3 length is 12 residues. The CDR3 coding sequence is TGCAGTGCCATGCGACAAACCTACGAGCAGTACTTC. It specifies CSAMRQTYEQYF.

This clonotype was observed a handful of times. This rearrangement joins TRBV12-3 or TRBV12-4 to TRBJ2-5; D possibly corresponds to TRBD2 (5 bases). The J call is uncertain, as TRBJ2-7 better fits the DNA end. The CDR3 totals 15 residues. CDR3 sequence reads: CASSWAAVLSYEQYF. CDR3 coding DNA: TGTGCCAGCAGTTGGGCAGCGGTTCTCTCCTACGAGCAGTACTTC.

J is TRBJ2-7 and V is TRBV30; the D gene could be TRBD1 or TRBD2 (6 bases each). CDR3 length: 14 residues. CDR1 and CDR2 from the germline V gene are GTSNPN and SVGIG (reference sequence). The V and J ends lost 1 base and 2 bases respectively, with 12 bases between them. The CDR3: CAWSAPRGPYEQYF. Here the CDR3 DNA reads TGTGCCTGGAGTGCCCCTCGGGGGCCCTACGAGCAGTACTTC.

In this sample, this clonotype turned up a few times. CDR3 DNA sequence: TGCGCCAGCAGTGAGATAAAGGTTCTGGTTCAGCCCCAGCATTTT. Translating it yields CASSEIKVLVQPQHF. The V call is TRBV10-2, the J call TRBJ1-5, with D hard to call. Trimming took 2 bases from V and 6 from J, leaving 14 bases between them. The CDR3 runs to 15 residues. Germline assignment: CDR1 WSHSY and CDR2 SAAADI.

The J gene is TRBJ1-4, the V gene TRBV6-1, with D perhaps TRBD1 (6 bases). CDR1 and CDR2 from the germline V gene are MNHNS and SASEGT. Trimming stripped 8 bases from V and 0 bases from J, with 25 bases between. CDR3 length: 19 residues. The DNA for the CDR3 is TGTGCCAGCGAAATCGGGGGGGGGCAAGCCCTTCCAACTAATGAAAAACTGTTTTTT. This codes for CASEIGGGQALPTNEKLFF.

The chain is built from TRBV2 and TRBJ2-7; D uncertain. With 6 bases removed from V and 1 base from J, the gap between germline ends came to 10 bases. The CDR3 runs 13 residues. Germline CDR1 reads SNHLY; CDR2 reads FYNNEI. CDR3 nucleotides: TGTGCCAGCAGGGCCTATGGATCCTACGAGCAGTACTTC. It yields the protein CASRAYGSYEQYF.

This rearrangement joins TRBV5-6 to TRBJ2-7, with 7 bases that match TRBD1. The CDR3 sequence is 14 residues long. The ends lost 2 bases at V and 3 bases at J; junction bases unmatched: 5. CDR1 is SGHDT and CDR2 is YYEEEE in the germline V gene. The CDR3 DNA reads as TGTGCCAGCAGCTTCGGACAGGAACTCTACGAGCAGTACTTC. Translating it yields CASSFGQELYEQYF.

J is TRBJ2-1 and V is TRBV12-3 or TRBV12-4, with TRBD2 matching over 10 bases. This CDR3 comprises 15 residues. V shed 2 bases, J shed 8 bases, and the junction held 6 bases outside the gene matches. CDR3 sequence (DNA): TGTGCCAGCAGTTTACCCAGCGGGAGGGTCGATGAGCAGTTCTTC. Its translation is CASSLPSGRVDEQFF.

This chain joins TRBV12-3 or TRBV12-4 and TRBJ2-7; 14 nucleotides align to TRBD2. The CDR3 runs to 16 residues. The V and J ends lost 6 bases and 4 bases, in that order; junction bases with no gene match: 8. DNA of the CDR3: TGTGCCAGCAGCCCCAGGACTAGCGGGGGGAGGTACGAGCAGTACTTC. Translation: CASSPRTSGGRYEQYF.

This clonotype was picked up a small number of times. The V gene is TRBV5-6, the J gene TRBJ2-4; D gene ambiguous. Germline V gives CDR1 SGHDT, CDR2 YYEEEE. The V gene lost 2 bases and the J gene lost 2 bases, with 8 bases spanning the gap. CDR3 length: 14 residues. CDR3 sequence (DNA): TGTGCCAGCAGCTTCGGCCAGTCCAAAAACATTCAGTACTTC. This codes for CASSFGQSKNIQYF.

The chain couples TRBV5-1 to TRBJ2-7; no firm D call. Trimming pared 0 bases from V and 7 bases from J, leaving 11 bases between. CDR1 and CDR2 (germline): SGHRS, YFSETQ. The CDR3 has 13 residues. CDR3 nucleotide sequence: TGCGCCAGCAGCTTGGCATATCGTGGGGAGCAGTACTTC. Its protein is CASSLAYRGEQYF.

This clonotype has just a few counts. The chain employs TRBV5-5 and TRBJ2-1; D remains unclear. V was clipped by 0 bases and J by 6 bases, with 16 bases between them. This CDR3 has 16 amino acids. Germline V gene sequence: CDR1 SGHKS, CDR2 YYEKEE (reference sequence). The CDR3 DNA follows: TGTGCCAGCAGCTTGGAGTGGCGAATGGGCGCCAATGAGCAGTTCTTC. Protein product: CASSLEWRMGANEQFF.

This sequence joins TRBV20-1 and TRBJ2-1; a possible D gene is TRBD2 (6 bases). This CDR3 is 13 amino acids long. Germline loops: CDR1 DFQATT, CDR2 SNEGSKA (reference sequence). The V end was cut by 0 bases, the J end by 9 bases, with 12 bases between. CDR3 sequence reads: CSARDQERAEQFF. CDR3 coding DNA: TGCAGTGCTAGAGATCAAGAGCGGGCTGAGCAGTTCTTC.

The V gene is TRBV28, the J gene TRBJ2-3; D remains ambiguous. This CDR3 is built from 12 residues. V was clipped by 8 bases and J by 4 bases, with 10 bases between them. CDR1 and CDR2 from the germline V gene are MDHEN and SYDVKM. The CDR3 DNA is TGTGCCAGCCAAACGGAGCCAGATACGCAGTATTTT. It specifies CASQTEPDTQYF. The variable domain in full, completed from reference TRBV28 and TRBJ2-3, reads DVKVTQSSRYLVKRTGEKVFLECVQDMDHENMFWYRQDPGLGLRLIYFSYDVKMKEKGDIPEGYSVSREKKERFSLILESASTNQTSMYLCASQTEPDTQYFGPGTRLTVL.

V and J are TRBV27 and TRBJ2-7, with 7 bases identical to TRBD1. V was clipped by 8 bases and J by 0 bases; unmatched bases: 10. Germline loops: CDR1 MNHEY, CDR2 SMNVEV (reference sequence). This CDR3 comprises 15 residues. CDR3: CASGKGTAFSYEQYF. The CDR3 coding sequence is TGTGCCAGCGGGAAAGGGACAGCTTTCTCCTACGAGCAGTACTTC.

The chain is built from TRBV12-3 or TRBV12-4 and TRBJ2-4; 7 positions match TRBD1. Matching the DNA end better, TRBJ2-5 makes the J call doubtful. The CDR3 runs 16 residues. The CDR3 DNA reads TGTGCCAGCAGTCTAAGGGGGCCTACGATCTCAGAGACCCAGTACTTC. It translates to CASSLRGPTISETQYF.

The CDR3 protein is CASSEKGDEQYF. As DNA, the CDR3 is TGTGCCAGCAGTGAAAAAGGGGACGAGCAGTACTTC. This chain connects TRBV6-1 to TRBJ2-7; a weak D match, TRBD1 (5 bases). The CDR3 has 12 residues. Trimming cost V 2 bases and J 5 bases, with 7 bases left between them. In germline, CDR1 is MNHNS, CDR2 SASEGT.

The V and J genes are TRBV5-1 and TRBJ2-5, with D uncertain. The CDR3 totals 13 residues. Germline V gene data show CDR1 as SGHRS and CDR2 as YFSETQ. Trimming took off 1 base at V and 0 bases at J, with 4 bases between the two ends. CDR3 in amino acids: CASSLYNQETQYF. CDR3 nucleotides: TGCGCCAGCAGCTTGTACAACCAAGAGACCCAGTACTTC.

This chain joins TRBV12-3 or TRBV12-4 and TRBJ1-2, with TRBD1 matching 8 bases. CDR3 length: 17 residues. Trimming took 5 bases from V and 6 from J; bases not matched to a gene: 17. The CDR3 loop is CASSRNTRQGSPNGYTF. The CDR3 DNA follows: TGTGCCAGCAGTCGCAACACAAGACAGGGGTCCCCTAATGGCTACACCTTC.

This clonotype turned up a few times. The chain is built from TRBV10-3 and TRBJ2-7; 12 nucleotides agree with TRBD2. Germline V gene data show CDR1 as ENHRY and CDR2 as SYGVKD. The junction had 1 base not matched to a gene; V was cut back by 4 bases and J by 0 bases. The CDR3 has 15 amino acids. CDR3 nucleotide sequence: TGTGCCATCAGTGCGACTAGCGGGAGCTCCTACGAGCAGTACTTC. As protein: CAISATSGSSYEQYF.

This rearrangement joins TRBV7-9 to TRBJ2-3; D call uncertain. Germline V gene data show CDR1 as SEHNR and CDR2 as FQNEAQ (reference sequence). The CDR3 is 13 amino acids. The V end lost 5 bases, the J end lost 2 bases, and 8 bases lay between the germline ends. The CDR3 loop reads CASSPRTTDTQYF. CDR3 DNA sequence: TGTGCCAGCAGCCCACGCACCACAGATACGCAGTATTTT.

The chain links TRBV27 to TRBJ2-7; perhaps D is TRBD1 or TRBD2 (5 bases each). The length of the CDR3 is 18 residues. Trimming shortened V by 5 bases and J by 2 bases, and 25 bases separated the two germline ends. Per germline, CDR1 MNHEY and CDR2 SMNVEV (reference sequence). The CDR3 DNA reads as TGTGCCAGCAGTCCCGGGTGGACATGGGAGACCTTTCCCTACGAGCAGTACTTC. Its protein is CASSPGWTWETFPYEQYF.

The gene calls are TRBV5-1 and TRBJ1-1; D unresolved. Trimming shortened V by 4 bases and J by 3 bases, and 16 bases separated the two germline ends. The CDR3 consists of 15 residues. Germline assignment: CDR1 SGHRS and CDR2 YFSETQ. CDR3 amino acids: CASSQDDPGHTEAFF. The DNA of the CDR3 is TGCGCCAGCAGCCAGGACGATCCAGGACACACTGAAGCTTTCTTT.

In its sample, this clonotype was seen many times. The chain uses TRBV9 and TRBJ1-5; no firm D call. Between the trimmed V and J ends, which lost 2 bases and 3 bases, there was a span of 9 bases. CDR1 and CDR2 (germline): SGDLS, YYNGEE. The CDR3 has 14 amino acids. The CDR3 nucleotides are TGTGCCAGCAGCGTGGGAGGACCCAATCAGCCCCAGCATTTT. Translated, it gives CASSVGGPNQPQHF.

CDR3 residues: CSVGDRGLSFF. The CDR3 DNA reads TGCAGCGTGGGGGACAGGGGTTTGTCTTTCTTT. This chain links TRBV29-1 with TRBJ1-1, with 10 bases matching TRBD1. This CDR3 has 11 amino acids. The ends lost 6 bases at V and 12 bases at J; junction bases unmatched: 7. The germline V gene has CDR1 SQVTM and CDR2 ANQGSEA.

This clonotype was counted a few times. The chain recombines TRBV20-1 with TRBJ1-5; 9 bases map to TRBD1. CDR3 size: 13 residues. Unmatched junction bases numbered 5, after V lost 5 bases and J lost 6 bases. Germline values: CDR1 DFQATT, CDR2 SNEGSKA (reference sequence). The CDR3 region is CSAVQGAGQPQHF. The CDR3 bases are TGCAGTGCTGTACAGGGGGCAGGTCAGCCCCAGCATTTT.

The chain employs TRBV5-1 and TRBJ1-2, with TRBD1 matching 7 bases. This CDR3 region has 18 residues. The V gene's germline CDR1 is SGHRS and CDR2 YFSETQ. Unmatched junction bases numbered 15, after V lost 4 bases and J lost 0 bases. The CDR3 region is CASSPTPQGLLTNYGYTF. Written as DNA, the CDR3 is TGCGCCAGCAGCCCAACCCCACAGGGGCTCCTCACTAACTATGGCTACACCTTC.